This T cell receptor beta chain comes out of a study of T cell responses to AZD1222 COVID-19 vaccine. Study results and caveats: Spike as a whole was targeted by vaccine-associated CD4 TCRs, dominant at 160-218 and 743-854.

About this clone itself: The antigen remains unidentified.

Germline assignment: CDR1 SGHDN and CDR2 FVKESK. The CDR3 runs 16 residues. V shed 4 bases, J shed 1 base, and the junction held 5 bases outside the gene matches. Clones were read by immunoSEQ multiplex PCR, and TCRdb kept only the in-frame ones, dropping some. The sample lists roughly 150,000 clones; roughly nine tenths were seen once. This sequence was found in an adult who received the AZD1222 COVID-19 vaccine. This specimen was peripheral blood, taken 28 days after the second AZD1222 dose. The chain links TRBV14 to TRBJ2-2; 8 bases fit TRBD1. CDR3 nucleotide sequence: TGTGCCAGCAGCCGAACCGGGACAGGGAACACCGGGGAGCTGTTTTTT. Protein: CASSRTGTGNTGELFF.